This TCR beta chain was identified during a study of CD8 T cells in Susac syndrome. CDR3 length equals 15 residues. Germline V gene sequence: CDR1 SGHVS, CDR2 FQNEAQ. Trimming stripped 4 bases from V and 2 bases from J, with 12 bases between. TEMRA cells underwent FACS enrichment and CD8+ and CD4+ T cells underwent negative isolation. Reverse transcription used 0.5 to 1 ug RNA and random hexamers. TCRdb called the immunoSEQ multiplex PCR reads again in MiXCR, with one record for every CDR3 protein. The sample shows approximately 120,000 distinct CDR3 sequences, 85% to 95% of them seen only once. Input material: CD4+ T cells from PBMCs. The sequence was collected from a human donor in good health. The chain uses TRBV7-8 and TRBJ1-3; D not certain. The CDR3 spells CASSSDGLAGNTIYF. CDR3 nucleotide sequence: TGTGCCAGCAGCTCGGACGGGCTTGCTGGAAACACCATATATTTT.